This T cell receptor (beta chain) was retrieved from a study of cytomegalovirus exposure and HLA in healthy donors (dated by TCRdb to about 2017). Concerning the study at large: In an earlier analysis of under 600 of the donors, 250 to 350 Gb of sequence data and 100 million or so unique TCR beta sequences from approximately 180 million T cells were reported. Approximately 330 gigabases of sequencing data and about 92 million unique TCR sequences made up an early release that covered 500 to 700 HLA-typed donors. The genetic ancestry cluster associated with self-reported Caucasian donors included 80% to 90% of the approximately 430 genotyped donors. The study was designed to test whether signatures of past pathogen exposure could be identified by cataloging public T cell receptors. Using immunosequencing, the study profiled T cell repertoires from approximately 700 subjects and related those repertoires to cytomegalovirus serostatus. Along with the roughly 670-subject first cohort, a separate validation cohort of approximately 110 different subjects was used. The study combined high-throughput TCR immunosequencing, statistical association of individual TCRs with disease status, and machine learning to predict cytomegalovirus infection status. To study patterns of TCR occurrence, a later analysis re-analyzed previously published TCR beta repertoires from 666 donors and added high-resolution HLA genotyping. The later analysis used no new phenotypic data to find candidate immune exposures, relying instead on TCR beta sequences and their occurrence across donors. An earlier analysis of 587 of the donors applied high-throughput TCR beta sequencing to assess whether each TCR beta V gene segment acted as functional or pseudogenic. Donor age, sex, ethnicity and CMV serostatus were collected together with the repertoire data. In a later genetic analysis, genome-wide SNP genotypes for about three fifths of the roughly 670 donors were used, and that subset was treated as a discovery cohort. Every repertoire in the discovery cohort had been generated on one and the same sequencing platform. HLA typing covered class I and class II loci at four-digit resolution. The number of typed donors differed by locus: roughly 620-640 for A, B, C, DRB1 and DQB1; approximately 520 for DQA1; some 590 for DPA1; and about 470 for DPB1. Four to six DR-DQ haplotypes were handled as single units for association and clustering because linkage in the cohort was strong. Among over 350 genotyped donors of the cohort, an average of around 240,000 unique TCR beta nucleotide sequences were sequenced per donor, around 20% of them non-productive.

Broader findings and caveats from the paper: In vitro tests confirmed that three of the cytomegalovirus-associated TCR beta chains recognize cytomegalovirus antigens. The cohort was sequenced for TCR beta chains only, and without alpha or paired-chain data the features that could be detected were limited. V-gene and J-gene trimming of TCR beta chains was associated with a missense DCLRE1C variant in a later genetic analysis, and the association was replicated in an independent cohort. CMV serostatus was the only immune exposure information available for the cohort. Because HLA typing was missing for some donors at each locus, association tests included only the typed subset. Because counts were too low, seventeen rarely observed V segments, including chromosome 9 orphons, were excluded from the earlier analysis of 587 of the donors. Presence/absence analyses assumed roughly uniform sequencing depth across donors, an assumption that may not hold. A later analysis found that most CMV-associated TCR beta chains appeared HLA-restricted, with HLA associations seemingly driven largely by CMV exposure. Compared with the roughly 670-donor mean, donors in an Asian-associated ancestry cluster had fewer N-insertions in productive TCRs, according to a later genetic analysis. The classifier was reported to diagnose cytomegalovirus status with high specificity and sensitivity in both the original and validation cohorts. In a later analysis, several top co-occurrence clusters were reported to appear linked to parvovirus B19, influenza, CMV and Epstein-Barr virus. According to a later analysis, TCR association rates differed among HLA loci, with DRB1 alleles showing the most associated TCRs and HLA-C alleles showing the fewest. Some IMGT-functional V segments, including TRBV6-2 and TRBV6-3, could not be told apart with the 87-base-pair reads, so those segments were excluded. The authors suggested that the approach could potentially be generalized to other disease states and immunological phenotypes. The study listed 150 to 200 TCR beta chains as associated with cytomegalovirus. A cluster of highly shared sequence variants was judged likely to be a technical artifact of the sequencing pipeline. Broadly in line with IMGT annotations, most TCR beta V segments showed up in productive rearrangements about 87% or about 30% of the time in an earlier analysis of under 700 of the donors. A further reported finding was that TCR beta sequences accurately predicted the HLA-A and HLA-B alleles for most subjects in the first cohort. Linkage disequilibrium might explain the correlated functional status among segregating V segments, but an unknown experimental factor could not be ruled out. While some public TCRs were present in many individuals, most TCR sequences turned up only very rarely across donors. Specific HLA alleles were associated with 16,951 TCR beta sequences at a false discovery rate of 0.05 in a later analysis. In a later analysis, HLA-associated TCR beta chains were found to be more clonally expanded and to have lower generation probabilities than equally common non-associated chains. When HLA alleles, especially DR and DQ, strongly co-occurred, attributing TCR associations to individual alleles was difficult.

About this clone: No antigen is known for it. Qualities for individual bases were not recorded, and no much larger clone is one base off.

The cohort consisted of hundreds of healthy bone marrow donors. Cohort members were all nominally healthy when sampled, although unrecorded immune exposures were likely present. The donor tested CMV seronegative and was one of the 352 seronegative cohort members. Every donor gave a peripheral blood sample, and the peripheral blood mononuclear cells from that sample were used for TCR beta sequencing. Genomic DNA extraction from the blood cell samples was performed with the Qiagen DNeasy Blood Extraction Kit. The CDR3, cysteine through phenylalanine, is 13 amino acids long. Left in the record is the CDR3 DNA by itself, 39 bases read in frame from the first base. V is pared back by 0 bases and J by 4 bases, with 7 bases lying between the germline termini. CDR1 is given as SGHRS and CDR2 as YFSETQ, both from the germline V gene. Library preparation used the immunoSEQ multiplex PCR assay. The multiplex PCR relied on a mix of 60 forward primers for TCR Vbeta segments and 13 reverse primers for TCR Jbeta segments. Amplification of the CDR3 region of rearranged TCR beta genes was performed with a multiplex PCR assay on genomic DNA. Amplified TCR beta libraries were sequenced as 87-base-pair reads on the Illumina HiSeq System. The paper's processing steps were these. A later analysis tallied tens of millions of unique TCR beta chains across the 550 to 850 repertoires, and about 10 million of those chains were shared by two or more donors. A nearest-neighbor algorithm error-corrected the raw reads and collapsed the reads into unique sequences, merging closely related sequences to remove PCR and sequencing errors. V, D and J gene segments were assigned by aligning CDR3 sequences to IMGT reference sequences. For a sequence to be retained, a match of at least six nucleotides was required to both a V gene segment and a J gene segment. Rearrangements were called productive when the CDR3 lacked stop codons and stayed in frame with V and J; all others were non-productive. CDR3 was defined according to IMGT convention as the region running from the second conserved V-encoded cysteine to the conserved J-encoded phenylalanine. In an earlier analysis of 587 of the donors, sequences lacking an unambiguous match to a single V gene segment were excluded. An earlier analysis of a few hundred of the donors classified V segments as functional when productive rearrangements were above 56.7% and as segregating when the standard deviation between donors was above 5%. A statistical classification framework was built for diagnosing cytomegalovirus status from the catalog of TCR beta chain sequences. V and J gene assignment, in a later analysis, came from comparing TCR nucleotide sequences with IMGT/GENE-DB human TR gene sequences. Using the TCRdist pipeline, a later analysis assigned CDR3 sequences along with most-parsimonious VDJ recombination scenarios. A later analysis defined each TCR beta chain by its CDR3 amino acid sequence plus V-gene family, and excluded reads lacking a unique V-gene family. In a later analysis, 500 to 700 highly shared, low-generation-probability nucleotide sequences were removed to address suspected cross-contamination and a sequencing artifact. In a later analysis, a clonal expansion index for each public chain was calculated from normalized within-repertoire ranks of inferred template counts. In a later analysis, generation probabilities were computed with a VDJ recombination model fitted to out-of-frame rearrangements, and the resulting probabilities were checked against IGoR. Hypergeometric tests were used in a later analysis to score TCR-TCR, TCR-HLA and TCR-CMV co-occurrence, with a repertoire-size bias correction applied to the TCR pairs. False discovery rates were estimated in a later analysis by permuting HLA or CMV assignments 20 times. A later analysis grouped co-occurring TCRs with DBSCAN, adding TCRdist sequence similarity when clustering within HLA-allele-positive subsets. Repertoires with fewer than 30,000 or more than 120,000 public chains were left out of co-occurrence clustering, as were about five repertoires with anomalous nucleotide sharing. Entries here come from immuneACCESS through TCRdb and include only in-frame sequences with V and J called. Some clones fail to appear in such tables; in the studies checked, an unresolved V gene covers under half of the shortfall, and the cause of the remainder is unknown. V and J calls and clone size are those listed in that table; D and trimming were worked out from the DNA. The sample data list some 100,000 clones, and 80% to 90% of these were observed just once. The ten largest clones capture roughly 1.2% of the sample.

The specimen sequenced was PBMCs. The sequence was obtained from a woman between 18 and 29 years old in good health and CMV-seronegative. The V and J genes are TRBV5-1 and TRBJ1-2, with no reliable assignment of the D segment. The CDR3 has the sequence CASSLDGFYGYTF. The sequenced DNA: TGCGCCAGCAGCTTGGATGGCTTCTATGGCTACACCTTC.